Listed below are T cell receptor beta chains from one sample, sequenced in a study of cytomegalovirus exposure and HLA in healthy donors. Only in-frame clones appear in the TCRdb table, and some are missing; sequencing was by immunoSEQ multiplex PCR. The sample shows roughly 99,000 clones, 75% to 85% of them seen only once. The sample was PBMCs. The receptor set was obtained from a male donor in good health and CMV-seropositive. The CDR3 runs from the conserved cysteine through the conserved F or W. D genes are given only for firm matches. The size entry is marked missing in some rows and otherwise reads once, few, many or a size class.

NA | TRBJ1-6 | TRBD1 | TRBV18 | CASSPDVMAGGYLNSPLHF | TGTGCCAGCTCACCGGACGTCATGGCAGGGGGCTATCTCAATTCACCCCTCCACTTT
NA | TRBJ2-7 | TRBD1 | TRBV6-5 | CASSPPRGPPYEQYF | TGTGCCAGCAGTCCGCCGAGGGGGCCCCCCTACGAGCAGTACTTC
NA | TRBJ2-7 | TRBD1 | TRBV10-1 | CASSPRTGALLREQYF | TGCGCCAGCAGTCCCCGGACAGGGGCCCTCCTTCGCGAGCAGTACTTC
NA | TRBJ1-2 | NA | TRBV6-5 | CASSYSRRVVVYGYTF | TGTGCCAGCAGTTACTCTCGGAGGGTTGTAGTCTATGGCTACACCTTC
few | TRBJ1-1 | NA | TRBV30 | CAWSRQAEAFF | TGTGCCTGGAGTAGACAGGCTGAAGCTTTCTTT
NA | TRBJ2-3 | TRBD1 | TRBV7-2 | CASSLGQISTDTQYF | TGTGCCAGCAGCTTGGGACAGATTAGCACAGATACGCAGTATTTT
NA | TRBJ1-1 | TRBD1 | TRBV19 | CATGTVNTEAFF | TGTGCCACTGGGACAGTGAACACTGAAGCTTTCTTT
NA | TRBJ1-5 | TRBD1 | TRBV11-3 | CASSPTPDRGRVGSNQPQHF | TGTGCCAGCAGTCCCACCCCAGACAGGGGCAGGGTAGGAAGCAATCAGCCCCAGCATTTT
few | TRBJ1-2 | TRBD1 | TRBV7-2 | CASSLARGWWTGALYGYTF | TGTGCCAGCAGCTTAGCGCGAGGTTGGTGGACAGGGGCATTATATGGCTACACCTTC
NA | TRBJ1-1 | TRBD1 | TRBV30 | CAWSPGGSEAFF | TGTGCCTGGAGTCCAGGGGGCTCTGAAGCTTTCTTT
NA | TRBJ2-3 | TRBD2 | TRBV6-9 | CASSSPYMVGREGHTDTQYF | TGTGCCAGCAGTTCCCCATATATGGTTGGTCGGGAGGGCCACACAGATACGCAGTATTTT
NA | TRBJ1-1 | TRBD1 | TRBV18 | CASSPYLDRGEAFF | TGTGCCAGCTCCCCCTACCTTGACAGGGGAGAAGCTTTCTTT
NA | TRBJ1-2 | NA | TRBV7-2 | CASSLRTRTENYGYTF | TGTGCCAGCAGCTTGCGAACGAGAACCGAAAACTATGGCTACACCTTC
NA | TRBJ1-5 | NA | TRBV5-6 | CASSYKYRQPQHF | TGTGCCAGCAGCTATAAATACAGGCAGCCCCAGCATTTT
NA | TRBJ2-7 | TRBD1 | TRBV27 | CASSRGQVLSYEQYF | TGTGCCAGCAGTAGGGGACAGGTACTCTCCTACGAGCAGTACTTC
once | TRBJ1-5 | NA | TRBV30 | CAWSVQGLQPQHF | TGTGCCTGGAGTGTACAGGGCCTGCAGCCCCAGCATTTT
NA | TRBJ1-2 | NA | TRBV7-2 | CASTNVATYGYTF | TGTGCCAGCACGAATGTGGCCACCTATGGCTACACCTTC
few | TRBJ1-1 | NA | TRBV29-1 | CSVVGARVTEAFF | TGCAGCGTTGTGGGGGCCCGGGTTACTGAAGCTTTCTTT
NA | TRBJ1-5 | TRBD1 | TRBV9 | CASSADRVGQPQHF | TGTGCCAGCAGCGCGGACAGGGTGGGTCAGCCCCAGCATTTT
once | TRBJ1-2 | TRBD1 | TRBV5-1 | CASSLSTGGAYGYTF | TGCGCCAGCAGCCTAAGCACAGGGGGCGCGTATGGCTACACCTTC
NA | TRBJ1-3 | NA | TRBV19 | CASHDSSGNTIYF | TGTGCCAGTCACGACAGCTCTGGAAACACCATATATTTT
NA | TRBJ2-7 | NA | TRBV19 | CASQSYSTYEQYF | TGTGCCAGTCAAAGCTACAGCACCTACGAGCAGTACTTC
NA | TRBJ2-7 | TRBD1 | TRBV27 | CASSGTAKDYEQYF | TGTGCCAGCAGTGGGACAGCGAAAGACTACGAGCAGTACTTC
NA | TRBJ1-4 | TRBD1 | TRBV7-9 | CASSFSGTENEKLFF | TGTGCCAGCAGCTTCTCGGGGACAGAGAATGAAAAACTGTTTTTT
NA | TRBJ2-3 | NA | TRBV7-8 | CASSLVGRDDTQYF | TGTGCCAGCAGCTTAGTGGGCAGGGATGATACGCAGTATTTT
NA | TRBJ2-3 | TRBD2 | TRBV12-5 | CASGLSGGGTDTQYF | TGTGCTAGTGGTTTAAGCGGGGGGGGCACAGATACGCAGTATTTT
NA | TRBJ1-6 | TRBD1 | TRBV19 | CASSIRDRDSPLHF | TGTGCCAGTAGTATTCGGGACAGGGATTCACCCCTCCACTTT
NA | TRBJ2-7 | TRBD1 | TRBV29-1 | CSATGQSSYEQYF | TGCAGCGCAACGGGACAGAGCTCCTACGAGCAGTACTTC
NA | TRBJ2-3 | TRBD1 | TRBV9 | CASSVGTGNTDTQYF | TGTGCCAGCAGCGTTGGGACAGGGAACACAGATACGCAGTATTTT
NA | TRBJ2-5 | NA | TRBV9 | CASSVALEETQYF | TGTGCCAGCAGCGTAGCTCTAGAAGAGACCCAGTACTTC
NA | TRBJ1-2 | TRBD1 | TRBV7-9 | CASSFQPGQGVYGYTF | TGTGCCAGCAGCTTCCAACCGGGACAGGGAGTGTATGGCTACACCTTC
NA | TRBJ1-2 | TRBD1 | TRBV27 | CASSLSRTGGLGYTF | TGTGCCAGCAGTTTAAGTAGGACAGGGGGCCTTGGCTACACCTTC
few | TRBJ1-1 | NA | TRBV5-1 | CASSLMGSETEAFF | TGCGCCAGCAGCTTGATGGGGAGTGAAACTGAAGCTTTCTTT
NA | TRBJ2-2 | TRBD1 | TRBV7-2 | CASSPGQARTGELFF | TGTGCCAGCAGCCCTGGACAGGCCCGAACCGGGGAGCTGTTTTTT
NA | TRBJ2-1 | NA | TRBV5-4 | CASSLDRSLYNEQFF | TGTGCCAGCAGCTTGGACCGGTCCCTATACAATGAGCAGTTCTTC
few | TRBJ1-1 | NA | TRBV18 | CASSPTGYNTEAFF | TGTGCCAGCTCCCCGACGGGATACAACACTGAAGCTTTCTTT
NA | TRBJ1-2 | NA | TRBV2 | CASMGAQGYGYTF | TGTGCCAGCATGGGGGCCCAAGGCTATGGCTACACCTTC
NA | TRBJ2-5 | NA | TRBV7-8 | CASSSRGWETQYF | TGTGCCAGCAGCTCTAGGGGGTGGGAGACCCAGTACTTC
NA | TRBJ2-1 | NA | TRBV9 | CASSDTGTLHNEQFF | TGTGCCAGCAGCGATACCGGGACTCTCCACAATGAGCAGTTCTTC
NA | TRBJ2-5 | NA | TRBV15 | CATSSHAETQYF | TGTGCCACCAGCTCGCACGCGGAGACCCAGTACTTC
NA | TRBJ2-3 | NA | TRBV18 | CASSPQRGSTDTQYF | TGTGCCAGCTCACCGCAGAGAGGGAGCACAGATACGCAGTATTTT
once | TRBJ2-4 | TRBD1 | TRBV15 | CATSRFGTGENIQYF | TGTGCCACCAGCAGATTCGGGACAGGGGAAAACATTCAGTACTTC
few | TRBJ2-7 | NA | TRBV7-2 | CASRPPAGTVEYF | TGTGCCAGCAGACCCCCGGCGGGGACGGTGGAGTACTTC